Following are 9 T cell receptor beta chains from one sample sequenced in a study of T cells in Graves' hyperthyroidism and ophthalmopathy. RNA transcripts provided the source from which TCR beta CDR3 regions were amplified. Initially, a first-round RT-PCR of the TCR CDR3 employed the HTBI primer set. Via MiXCR, TCRdb re-called the multiplex PCR reads, giving one row per CDR3 protein. Of nearly 750,000 distinct CDR3 sequences in the sample, 35% were seen once. The specimen sequenced was blood. These receptors were obtained from a woman between 40 and 55 years old with Graves' hyperthyroidism.

CDR3 nucleotide sequence: TGTGCCAGCACCCGATGGGGGGGCCCCTACGAGCAGTACTTC. Translating it yields CASTRWGGPYEQYF. V gene TRBV9 combines with J gene TRBJ2-7; possibly TRBD2 for D (7 bases). This CDR3 region has 14 residues. Germline V gives CDR1 SGDLS, CDR2 YYNGEE. V was trimmed by 6 bases and J by 2 bases, leaving 15 bases between them.

The chain couples TRBV5-6 to TRBJ2-7; 11 bases line up with TRBD2. The length of the CDR3 is 15 residues. J was trimmed by 6 bases and V by 4 bases; bases with no gene match: 9. The germline gives CDR1 SGHDT, CDR2 YYEEEE. The CDR3 region has the DNA TGTGCCAGCAGCCCTACTAGCGGGAGCTGGAGCGAGCAGTACTTC. As protein: CASSPTSGSWSEQYF.

This sequence joins TRBV12-3 or TRBV12-4 and TRBJ1-1; D unclear. The CDR3 consists of 13 residues. V lost 6 bases to trimming and J lost 5 bases, with 13 bases between them. The CDR3 region has the DNA TGTGCCAGCAGAAACGAGGATGTTACTGAAGCTTTCTTT. Protein: CASRNEDVTEAFF.

The chain uses TRBV28 and TRBJ2-5; TRBD1 agrees at 10 bases. CDR1 MDHEN and CDR2 SYDVKM come from the germline V gene. The junction had 9 bases not matched to a gene; V was cut back by 1 base and J by 7 bases. The CDR3 sequence is 16 residues long. CDR3 protein: CASSLFDRGPGGTQYF. DNA of the CDR3: TGTGCCAGCAGTTTATTCGACAGGGGGCCTGGCGGGACCCAGTACTTC.

Only a few counts were recorded for this clonotype. The chain is built from TRBV4-1 and TRBJ1-5, with 7 bases aligning to TRBD1. Per the germline V gene, CDR1 is MGHRA and CDR2 is YSYEKL. The CDR3 has 15 residues. J was trimmed by 3 bases and V by 3 bases; bases with no gene match: 5. The CDR3 sequence: CASSHQDRDNQPQHF. In nucleotides, the CDR3 is TGCGCCAGCAGCCACCAAGACAGGGACAATCAGCCCCAGCATTTT.

This chain connects TRBV10-3 to TRBJ1-2; TRBD1 is a possible D gene (6 bases). This CDR3 comprises 16 residues. From germline, CDR1 is ENHRY and CDR2 SYGVKD. V was cut by 6 bases and J by 3 bases, with 20 bases left in between. CDR3 sequence: CAIRSRGGGPDYGYTF. The CDR3 bases are TGTGCCATCAGGAGTAGGGGAGGGGGGCCCGACTATGGCTACACCTTC.

This clonotype was detected only a few times. The rearrangement links TRBV9 to TRBJ1-5; the match to TRBD1 covers 9 bases. In germline, CDR1 is SGDLS, CDR2 YYNGEE. This CDR3 is 13 amino acids long. The V gene end was trimmed by 4 bases and the J gene end by 8 bases; junction bases not matched to a gene: 4. As DNA, the CDR3 is TGTGCCAGCAGCCAGACAGGGGGGGAGCCCCAGCATTTT. As protein: CASSQTGGEPQHF.

The chain uses TRBV7-2 and TRBJ2-3; no definite D call. Germline V gene sequence: CDR1 SGHTA, CDR2 FQGNSA. CDR3 length equals 15 residues. V was cut by 0 bases and J by 3 bases, with 10 bases left in between. DNA for the CDR3: TGTGCCAGCAGCTTAGCAGTTCTAGGTACAGATACGCAGTATTTT. It translates to CASSLAVLGTDTQYF.

In its sample, this clonotype was seen many times. The rearrangement links TRBV5-6 to TRBJ2-7; TRBD1 agrees at 10 bases. V shed 3 bases and J 4 bases; nucleotides not matched to a gene: 4. Germline V lookup: CDR1 SGHDT, CDR2 YYEEEE. CDR3 length equals 14 residues. The CDR3 spells CASSSGQGLYEQYF. In DNA, the CDR3 is TGTGCCAGCAGCTCGGGACAGGGGCTTTACGAGCAGTACTTC.